This T cell receptor (beta chain) was recorded in a study of cytomegalovirus exposure and HLA in healthy donors. PCR used 60 Vbeta primers and 13 Jbeta primers. Only in-frame clones appear in the TCRdb table, and some are missing; sequencing was by immunoSEQ multiplex PCR. The table includes about 98,000 clones, roughly 76% detected once. As for this clone: The antigen remains undetermined.

Study conclusions and caveats: After further analysis at a later stage, 15,000 to 20,000 TCR beta sequences were associated with HLA alleles at 0.05 false discovery rate.

All donors participated as healthy donors of bone marrow. V lost 3 bases and J lost 1; bases outside the gene matches: 3. The CDR3 loop spans 16 amino acids. Looked up from germline, CDR1 is MGHDK and CDR2 is SYGVNS. The chain joins TRBV25-1 to TRBJ1-4, with TRBD1 matching over 9 bases. This sequence originates from a human donor in good health. The sequencing sample was made of PBMCs. The CDR3 region is CASSEDRGGTNEKLFF. The DNA for the CDR3 is TGTGCCAGCAGTGAGGACAGGGGAGGAACTAATGAAAAACTGTTTTTT.